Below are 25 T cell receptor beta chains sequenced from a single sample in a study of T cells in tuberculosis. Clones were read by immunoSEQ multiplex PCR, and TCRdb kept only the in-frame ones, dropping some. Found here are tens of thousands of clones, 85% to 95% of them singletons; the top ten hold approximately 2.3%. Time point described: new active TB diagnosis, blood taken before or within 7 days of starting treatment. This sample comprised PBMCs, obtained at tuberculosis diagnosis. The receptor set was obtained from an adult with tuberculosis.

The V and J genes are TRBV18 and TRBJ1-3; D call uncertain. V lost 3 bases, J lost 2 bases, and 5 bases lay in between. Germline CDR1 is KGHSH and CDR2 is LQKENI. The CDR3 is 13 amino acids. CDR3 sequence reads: CASSPLAGNTIYF. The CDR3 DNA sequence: TGTGCCAGCTCACCCCTTGCTGGAAACACCATATATTTT.

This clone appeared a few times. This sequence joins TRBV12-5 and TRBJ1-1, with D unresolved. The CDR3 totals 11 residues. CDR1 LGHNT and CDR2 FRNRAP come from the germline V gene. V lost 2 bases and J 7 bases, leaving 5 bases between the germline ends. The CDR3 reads CASGLTGEAFF. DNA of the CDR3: TGTGCTAGTGGTTTGACGGGTGAAGCTTTCTTT.

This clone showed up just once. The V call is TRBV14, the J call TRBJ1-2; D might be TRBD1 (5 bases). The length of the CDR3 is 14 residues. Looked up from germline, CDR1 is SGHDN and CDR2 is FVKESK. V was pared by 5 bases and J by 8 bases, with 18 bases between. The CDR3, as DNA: TGTGCCAGCAGCGAAGGGGTCCGGACGGGGGGCTACACCTTC. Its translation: CASSEGVRTGGYTF.

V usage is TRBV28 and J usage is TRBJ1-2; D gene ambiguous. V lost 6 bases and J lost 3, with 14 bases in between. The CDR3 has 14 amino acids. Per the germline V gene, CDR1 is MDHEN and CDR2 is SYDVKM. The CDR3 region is CASSYGGVDYGYTF. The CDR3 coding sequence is TGTGCCAGCAGCTATGGCGGGGTCGACTATGGCTACACCTTC.

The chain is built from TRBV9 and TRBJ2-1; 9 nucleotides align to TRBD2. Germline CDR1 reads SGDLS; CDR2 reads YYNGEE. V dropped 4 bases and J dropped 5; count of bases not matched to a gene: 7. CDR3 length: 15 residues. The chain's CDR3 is CASSPAGGRDNEQFF. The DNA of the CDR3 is TGTGCCAGCAGCCCGGCGGGGGGGCGAGACAATGAGCAGTTCTTC.

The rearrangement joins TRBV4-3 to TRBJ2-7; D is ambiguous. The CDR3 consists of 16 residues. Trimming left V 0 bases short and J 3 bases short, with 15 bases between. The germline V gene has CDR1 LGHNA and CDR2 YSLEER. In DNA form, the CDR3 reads TGCGCCAGCAGCCAAGACCCCCGTAGTCCTAACTACGAGCAGTACTTC. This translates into CASSQDPRSPNYEQYF.

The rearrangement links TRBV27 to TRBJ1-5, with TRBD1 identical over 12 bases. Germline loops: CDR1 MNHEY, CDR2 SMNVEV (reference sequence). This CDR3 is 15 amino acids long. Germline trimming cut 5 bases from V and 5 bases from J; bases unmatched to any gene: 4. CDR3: CASSTGTGGHQPQHF. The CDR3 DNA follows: TGTGCCAGCAGTACAGGGACAGGGGGCCATCAGCCCCAGCATTTT.

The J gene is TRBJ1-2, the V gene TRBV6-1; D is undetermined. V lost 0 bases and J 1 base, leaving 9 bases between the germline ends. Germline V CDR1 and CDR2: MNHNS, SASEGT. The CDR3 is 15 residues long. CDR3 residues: CASSEARFLNYGYTF. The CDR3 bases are TGTGCCAGCAGTGAAGCGAGATTCCTTAACTATGGCTACACCTTC.

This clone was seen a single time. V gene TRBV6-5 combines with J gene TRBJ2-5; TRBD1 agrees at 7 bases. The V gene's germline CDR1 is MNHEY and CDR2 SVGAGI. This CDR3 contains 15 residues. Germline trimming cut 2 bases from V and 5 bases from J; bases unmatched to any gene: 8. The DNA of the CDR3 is TGTGCCAGCAGTTACCACCCGAGGGGGCAGGAGACCCAGTACTTC. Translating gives CASSYHPRGQETQYF.

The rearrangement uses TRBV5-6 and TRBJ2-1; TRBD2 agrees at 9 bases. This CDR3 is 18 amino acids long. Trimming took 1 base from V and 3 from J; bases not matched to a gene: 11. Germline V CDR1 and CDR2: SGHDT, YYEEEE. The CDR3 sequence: CASSLRRELAGLYNEQFF. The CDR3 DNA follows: TGTGCCAGCAGCTTGAGGAGGGAACTAGCGGGTCTCTACAATGAGCAGTTCTTC.

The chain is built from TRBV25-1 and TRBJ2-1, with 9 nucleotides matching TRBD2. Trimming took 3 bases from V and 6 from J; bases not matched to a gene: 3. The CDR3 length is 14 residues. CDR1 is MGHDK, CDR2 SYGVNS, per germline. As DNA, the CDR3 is TGTGCCAGCAGTGACCTAGCGGGGTTCAATGAGCAGTTCTTC. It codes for CASSDLAGFNEQFF.

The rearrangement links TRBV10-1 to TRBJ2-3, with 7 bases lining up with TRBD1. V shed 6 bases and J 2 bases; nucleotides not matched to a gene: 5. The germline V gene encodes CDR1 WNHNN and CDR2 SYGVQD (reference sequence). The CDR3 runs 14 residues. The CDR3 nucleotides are TGCGCCAGCAGCTCGACAGGGTTCACAGATACGCAGTATTTT. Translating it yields CASSSTGFTDTQYF.

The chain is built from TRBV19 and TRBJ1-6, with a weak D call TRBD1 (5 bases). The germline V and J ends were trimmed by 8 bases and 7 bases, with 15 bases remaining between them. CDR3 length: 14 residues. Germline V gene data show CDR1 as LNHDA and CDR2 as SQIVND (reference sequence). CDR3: CASGNGRVNSPLHF. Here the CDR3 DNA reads TGTGCCAGTGGGAACGGCAGGGTCAATTCACCCCTCCACTTT.

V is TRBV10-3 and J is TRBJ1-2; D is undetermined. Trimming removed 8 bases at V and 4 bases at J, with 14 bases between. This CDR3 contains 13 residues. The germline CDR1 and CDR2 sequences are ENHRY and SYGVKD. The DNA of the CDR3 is TGTGCCATCGTTTACGGGGAGGGCTATGGCTACACCTTC. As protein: CAIVYGEGYGYTF.

CDR3 nucleotide sequence: TGCGCCAGCAGCCATTCCGCTAGCGGGGCCAGGGGCGAGCAGTACTTC. As protein: CASSHSASGARGEQYF. This rearrangement joins TRBV4-3 to TRBJ2-7, with TRBD2 matching 9 bases. The length of the CDR3 is 16 residues. Germline V gene sequence: CDR1 LGHNA, CDR2 YSLEER. V dropped 3 bases and J dropped 6; count of bases not matched to a gene: 12.

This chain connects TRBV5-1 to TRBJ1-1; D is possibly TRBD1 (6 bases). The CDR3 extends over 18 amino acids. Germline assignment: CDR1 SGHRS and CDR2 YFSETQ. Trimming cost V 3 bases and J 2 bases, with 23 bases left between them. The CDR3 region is CASSWDGRDTAFNTEAFF. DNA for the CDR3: TGCGCCAGCAGCTGGGATGGCCGGGACACTGCCTTTAACACTGAAGCTTTCTTT.

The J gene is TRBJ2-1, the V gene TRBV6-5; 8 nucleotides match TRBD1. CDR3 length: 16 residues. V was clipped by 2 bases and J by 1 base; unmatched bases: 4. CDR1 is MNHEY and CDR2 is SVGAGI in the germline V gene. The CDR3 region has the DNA TGTGCCAGCAGTTACGTCTGGACAGGGTCCTACAATGAGCAGTTCTTC. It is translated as CASSYVWTGSYNEQFF.

The CDR3 sequence: CASSLSGSSYEQYF. CDR3 DNA: TGCGCCAGCAGCCTGTCGGGGAGCTCCTACGAGCAGTACTTC. V gene TRBV4-1 combines with J gene TRBJ2-7, with D maybe TRBD2 (5 bases). V lost 4 bases and J lost 0, with 10 bases in between. The CDR3 loop spans 14 amino acids. Germline V lookup: CDR1 MGHRA, CDR2 YSYEKL.

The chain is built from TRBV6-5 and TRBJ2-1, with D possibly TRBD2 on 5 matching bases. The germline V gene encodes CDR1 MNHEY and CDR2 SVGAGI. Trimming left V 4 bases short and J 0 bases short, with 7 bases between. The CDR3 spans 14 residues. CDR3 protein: CASSFTSSYNEQFF. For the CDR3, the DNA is TGTGCCAGCAGTTTTACTAGCTCCTACAATGAGCAGTTCTTC.

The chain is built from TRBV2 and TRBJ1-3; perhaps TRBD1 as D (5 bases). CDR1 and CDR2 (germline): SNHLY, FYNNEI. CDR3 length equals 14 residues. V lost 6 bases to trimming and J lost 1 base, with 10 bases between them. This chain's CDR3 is CASRWGGSGNTIYF. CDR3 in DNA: TGTGCCAGCAGGTGGGGGGGATCTGGAAACACCATATATTTT.

The CDR3 sequence is CASSESPGLGEQYF. The DNA for the CDR3 is TGCGCCAGCAGTGAGTCACCGGGTTTGGGCGAGCAGTACTTC. The chain has TRBV10-1 and TRBJ2-7; no clear D. V dropped 0 bases and J dropped 6 bases, with 12 bases sitting between them. The CDR3 consists of 14 residues. The germline CDR1 and CDR2 sequences are WNHNN and SYGVQD (reference sequence).

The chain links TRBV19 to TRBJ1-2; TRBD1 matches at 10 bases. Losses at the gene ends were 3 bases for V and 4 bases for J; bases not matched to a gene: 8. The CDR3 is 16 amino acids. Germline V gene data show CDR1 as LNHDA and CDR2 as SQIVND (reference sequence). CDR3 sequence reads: CASSMGQGRTAYGYTF. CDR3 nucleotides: TGTGCCAGTAGTATGGGACAGGGGAGAACGGCCTATGGCTACACCTTC.

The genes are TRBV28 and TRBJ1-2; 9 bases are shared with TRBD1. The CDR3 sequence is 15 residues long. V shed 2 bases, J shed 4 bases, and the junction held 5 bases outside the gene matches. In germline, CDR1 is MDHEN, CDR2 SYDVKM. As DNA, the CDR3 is TGTGCCAGCAGTTTAGGAACGACAGGGGGCTATGGCTACACCTTC. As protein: CASSLGTTGGYGYTF.

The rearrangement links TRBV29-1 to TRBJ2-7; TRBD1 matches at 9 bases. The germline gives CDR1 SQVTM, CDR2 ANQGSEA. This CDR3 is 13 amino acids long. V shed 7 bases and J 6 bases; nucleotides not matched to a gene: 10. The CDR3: CSAQGETGGEQYV. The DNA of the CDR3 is TGCAGCGCCCAGGGAGAGACAGGGGGCGAGCAGTACGTC.

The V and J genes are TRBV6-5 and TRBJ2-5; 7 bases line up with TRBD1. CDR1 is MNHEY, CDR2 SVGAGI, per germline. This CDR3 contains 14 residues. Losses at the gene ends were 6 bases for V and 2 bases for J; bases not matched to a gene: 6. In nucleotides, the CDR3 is TGTGCCAGCAGCTTTACCAGGGGGCAAGAGACCCAGTACTTC. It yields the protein CASSFTRGQETQYF.